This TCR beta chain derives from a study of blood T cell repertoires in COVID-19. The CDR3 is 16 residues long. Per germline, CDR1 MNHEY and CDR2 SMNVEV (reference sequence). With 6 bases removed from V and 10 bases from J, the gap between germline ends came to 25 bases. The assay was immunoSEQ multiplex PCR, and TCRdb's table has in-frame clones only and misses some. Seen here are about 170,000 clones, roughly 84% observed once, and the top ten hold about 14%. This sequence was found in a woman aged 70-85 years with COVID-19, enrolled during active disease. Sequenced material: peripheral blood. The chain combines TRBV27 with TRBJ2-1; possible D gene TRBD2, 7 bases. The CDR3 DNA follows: TGTGCCAGCAGACGCCGCCCGGGGGAGGGGGAGGGCGAGCAGTTCTTC. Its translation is CASRRRPGEGEGEQFF.